These T cell receptor beta chains were read from a single sample in a study of control samples from healthy donors and cancer patients. Using immunoSEQ multiplex PCR, the repertoire was profiled, and TCRdb retains in-frame clones only, with some absent. Of some 14,000 clones in the sample, 60% to 85% were seen once. Sequencing was done on a sample of formalin-fixed, paraffin-embedded tissue. Every receptor here comes from a male donor with melanoma. CDR3s include the opening cysteine and the closing phenylalanine or tryptophan. A D gene is named only where the DNA matches it firmly. Clone sizes are given selectively: once, few, many, or a class where the clone is expanded.

CASSLGENIQYF	TGTGCCAGCAGCTTGGGGGAAAACATTCAGTACTTC	TRBV5-6	-	-	TRBJ2-4
CASSFSGDQETQYF	TGCGCCAGCAGCTTTAGCGGGGACCAAGAGACCCAGTACTTC	TRBV5-1	-	TRBD2	TRBJ2-5
CASSQGTGIGEKLFF	TGTGCCAGCAGCCAAGGGACAGGGATAGGTGAAAAACTGTTTTTT	TRBV3-1/TRBV3-2	-	TRBD1	TRBJ1-4
CASSSTTVGNSPLHF	TGCGCCAGCAGCTCGACGACAGTAGGAAATTCACCCCTCCACTTT	TRBV5-1	-	-	TRBJ1-6
CASSSRAWNTGELFF	TGTGCCAGCAGCTCAAGAGCCTGGAACACCGGGGAGCTGTTTTTT	TRBV3-1/TRBV3-2	-	-	TRBJ2-2
CASSQDRGYGELFF	TGCGCCAGCAGCCAAGATCGGGGATACGGGGAGCTGTTTTTT	TRBV4-3	few	-	TRBJ2-2
CASTAQGAELNEQFF	TGTGCCAGCACCGCCCAGGGGGCGGAACTCAATGAGCAGTTCTTC	TRBV28	-	TRBD1	TRBJ2-1
CASSPNSIQGYGYTF	TGTGCCAGCAGCCCCAATTCTATCCAGGGCTATGGCTACACCTTC	TRBV5-5	-	-	TRBJ1-2
CASSLDTGVSRGYTF	TGTGCCAGCAGCTTAGATACAGGGGTAAGCCGTGGCTACACCTTC	TRBV7-2	once	TRBD1	TRBJ1-2
CASSLAGTSYEQYF	TGCGCCAGCAGCTTGGCCGGGACCTCCTACGAGCAGTACTTC	TRBV5-1	-	-	TRBJ2-7
CASSFRALVIEGNQPQHF	TGTGCCAGTAGTTTCCGGGCCCTAGTTATCGAGGGCAATCAGCCCCAGCATTTT	TRBV19	-	-	TRBJ1-5
CSVEAVRRETQYF	TGCAGCGTTGAAGCTGTCAGGAGGGAGACCCAGTACTTC	TRBV29-1	-	-	TRBJ2-5
CASSFAGGMGLGTQYF	TGTGCCAGCAGTTTCGCAGGGGGCATGGGCCTAGGGACCCAGTACTTC	TRBV28	once	TRBD1	TRBJ2-5
CASSGLVNTGELFF	TGTGCCAGCAGTGGCCTAGTGAACACCGGGGAGCTGTTTTTT	TRBV2	few	-	TRBJ2-2
CASSPPGQGIPNQPQHF	TGTGCCAGCAGTCCTCCGGGACAGGGAATTCCGAATCAGCCCCAGCATTTT	TRBV28	-	TRBD1	TRBJ1-5
CASSAHTEAFF	TGTGCCAGCTCGGCGCACACTGAAGCTTTCTTT	TRBV18	-	-	TRBJ1-1
CASSLEVRGPLVADTQYF	TGTGCCAGCAGCTTAGAAGTGCGGGGGCCCCTGGTGGCAGATACGCAGTATTTT	TRBV7-9	-	-	TRBJ2-3
CARGETPRDRHNYGYTF	TGTGCCAGAGGAGAAACCCCCCGGGACAGACATAACTATGGCTACACCTTC	TRBV19	few	TRBD1	TRBJ1-2
CASSQDQEGLATQYF	TGCGCCAGCAGCCAAGATCAAGAAGGGTTGGCGACCCAGTACTTC	TRBV4-1	-	-	TRBJ2-5
CASSQGPDRVTYEQYF	TGCGCCAGCAGCCAGGGGCCCGACAGGGTCACCTACGAGCAGTACTTC	TRBV4-1	-	TRBD1	TRBJ2-7
CASSLVGLNEKLFF	TGTGCCAGCAGTTTAGTGGGTTTAAATGAAAAACTGTTTTTT	TRBV28	-	-	TRBJ1-4
CVSSLEGRSGNTIYF	TGCGTCAGCAGCTTGGAAGGCAGAAGTGGAAACACCATATATTTT	TRBV5-1	-	-	TRBJ1-3
CASSLQGGDVYEQYF	TGTGCCAGCAGCCTCCAGGGAGGAGACGTCTACGAGCAGTACTTC	TRBV11-2	few	-	TRBJ2-7
CASSEFNRDDGYTF	TGTGCCAGCAGTGAATTTAACAGGGATGATGGCTACACCTTC	TRBV25-1	few	-	TRBJ1-2
CASSLGGGNEQFF	TGTGCCAGCAGCTTAGGGGGAGGGAATGAGCAGTTCTTC	TRBV7-3	-	TRBD2	TRBJ2-1
CASSGGINTQYF	TGTGCCAGCAGTGGAGGAATAAATACGCAGTATTTT	TRBV25-1	few	-	TRBJ2-3